Listed below are T cell receptor beta chains from one sample, sequenced in a study of blood T cells in healthy people across ages. TCRdb reprocessed the 5' RACE reads via MiXCR and lists one record per CDR3 protein. Altogether approximately 800,000 distinct CDR3 sequences are present, 20% to 30% being singletons, with the ten largest covering 3%. This same sample was also part of a study on T cells of mothers and their children.

The specimen was blood. Receptors were obtained from a boy between 10 and 17 years old in good health. CDR3s include the opening cysteine and the closing phenylalanine or tryptophan. D genes are given only for firm matches. Expanded clones get a size class; other rows say once, few or many, or leave the size out.

clone size: few
V gene: TRBV19
J gene: TRBJ2-7
D gene: NA
CDR3 DNA: TGTGCCAGTAGTATAGACCCCTCAGCCTACGAGCAGTACTTC
CDR3 protein: CASSIDPSAYEQYF

clone size: few
V gene: TRBV7-9
J gene: TRBJ2-1
D gene: TRBD2
CDR3 DNA: TGTGCCAGCAGCTTTCTAGCGGGGGCCTCCTACAATGAGCAGTTCTTC
CDR3 protein: CASSFLAGASYNEQFF

clone size: once
V gene: TRBV7-8
J gene: TRBJ1-1
D gene: NA
CDR3 DNA: TGTGCCAGCAGCTTAGAGGGGGGCTTGGGCACTGAAGCTTTCTTT
CDR3 protein: CASSLEGGLGTEAFF

clone size: NA
V gene: TRBV4-1
J gene: TRBJ2-4
D gene: NA
CDR3 DNA: TGCGCCAGCAGCCAGCCCGCCAGAGCCAAAAACATTCAGTACTTC
CDR3 protein: CASSQPARAKNIQYF

clone size: NA
V gene: TRBV10-2
J gene: TRBJ1-1
D gene: NA
CDR3 DNA: TGCGCCAGCAGATTCCCGGGACGCTCTGAAGCTTTCTTT
CDR3 protein: CASRFPGRSEAFF

clone size: NA
V gene: TRBV12-3/TRBV12-4
J gene: TRBJ2-1
D gene: NA
CDR3 DNA: TGTGCCAGCAGTTTGGACTTAACCTACAATGAGCAGTTCTTC
CDR3 protein: CASSLDLTYNEQFF

clone size: few
V gene: TRBV14
J gene: TRBJ2-1
D gene: TRBD2
CDR3 DNA: TGTGCCAGCAGCCATCTAGCGGGGTACAGCTCCTACAATGAGCAGTTCTTC
CDR3 protein: CASSHLAGYSSYNEQFF

clone size: few
V gene: TRBV6-1
J gene: TRBJ1-4
D gene: TRBD1
CDR3 DNA: TGTGCCAGCAGTGGAGGACAGGGGGCAGATGAAAAACTGTTTTTT
CDR3 protein: CASSGGQGADEKLFF

clone size: NA
V gene: TRBV6-2/TRBV6-3
J gene: TRBJ1-5
D gene: NA
CDR3 DNA: TGTGCCAGCAGTCCCCAGGGGTTTCCGCCCCAGCATTTT
CDR3 protein: CASSPQGFPPQHF

clone size: NA
V gene: TRBV5-1
J gene: TRBJ2-5
D gene: TRBD1
CDR3 DNA: TGCGCCAGCAGCCCGGGACAGGGCAGTATGGAGACCCAGTACTTC
CDR3 protein: CASSPGQGSMETQYF

clone size: NA
V gene: TRBV28
J gene: TRBJ1-2
D gene: NA
CDR3 DNA: TGTGCCAGCAGAAACGACCGGAACTATGGCTACACCTTC
CDR3 protein: CASRNDRNYGYTF

clone size: few
V gene: TRBV5-1
J gene: TRBJ2-7
D gene: TRBD2
CDR3 DNA: TGCGCCAGCAGCTTGGGGGACTACTCCTACGAGCAGTACTTC
CDR3 protein: CASSLGDYSYEQYF

clone size: few
V gene: TRBV10-2
J gene: TRBJ1-1
D gene: NA
CDR3 DNA: TGCGCCAGCAGGAAGAGAACAGAGAACACTGAAGCTTTCTTT
CDR3 protein: CASRKRTENTEAFF

clone size: few
V gene: TRBV30
J gene: TRBJ2-5
D gene: TRBD2
CDR3 DNA: TGTGCCTGGAGTGGGCTAGCGGATGAGCAGGAGACCCAGTACTTC
CDR3 protein: CAWSGLADEQETQYF

clone size: NA
V gene: TRBV6-6
J gene: TRBJ1-2
D gene: TRBD1
CDR3 DNA: TGTGCCAGCAGCCTGAGTGGGACAGGGGCGATCTATGGCTACACCTTC
CDR3 protein: CASSLSGTGAIYGYTF

clone size: few
V gene: TRBV13
J gene: TRBJ2-1
D gene: TRBD2
CDR3 DNA: TGTACCAGCAGCTTCGCTAGCGGGGGGGTAACGAATGAGCAGTTCTTC
CDR3 protein: CTSSFASGGVTNEQFF

clone size: NA
V gene: TRBV7-9
J gene: TRBJ1-4
D gene: TRBD1
CDR3 DNA: TGTGCCAGCAGCTTACGCCCCGGGACAGGGTTTCGGAGTGAAAAACTGTTTTTT
CDR3 protein: CASSLRPGTGFRSEKLFF

clone size: NA
V gene: TRBV20-1
J gene: TRBJ1-2
D gene: NA
CDR3 DNA: TGCAGTGCTAGTCGTCAGGAGAATGGCTACACCTTC
CDR3 protein: CSASRQENGYTF

clone size: NA
V gene: TRBV11-1
J gene: TRBJ2-5
D gene: NA
CDR3 DNA: TGTGCCAGCAGCAAGCGAAAGACAGGATACCAAGAGACCCAGTACTTC
CDR3 protein: CASSKRKTGYQETQYF

clone size: many
V gene: TRBV12-3/TRBV12-4
J gene: TRBJ1-2
D gene: NA
CDR3 DNA: TGTGCCAGCAGCCCCGGGGAGAACTATGGCTACACCTTC
CDR3 protein: CASSPGENYGYTF

clone size: NA
V gene: TRBV7-2
J gene: TRBJ1-2
D gene: TRBD1
CDR3 DNA: TGTGCCAGCAGCTGGGGACAGCCTAACTATGGCTACACCTTC
CDR3 protein: CASSWGQPNYGYTF

clone size: NA
V gene: TRBV5-1
J gene: TRBJ1-1
D gene: NA
CDR3 DNA: TGCGCCAGCAGCTTGGTACACCCCATGAACACTGAAGCTTTCTTT
CDR3 protein: CASSLVHPMNTEAFF

clone size: NA
V gene: TRBV5-4
J gene: TRBJ1-2
D gene: NA
CDR3 DNA: TGTGCCAGCAGCCCACAACCACAGGGTGGGTCCTATGGCTACACCTTC
CDR3 protein: CASSPQPQGGSYGYTF

clone size: NA
V gene: TRBV6-6
J gene: TRBJ2-7
D gene: NA
CDR3 DNA: TGTGCCAGCAGTTACTCGATGGAGGCCAGCTCCTACGAGCAGTACTTC
CDR3 protein: CASSYSMEASSYEQYF

clone size: few
V gene: TRBV19
J gene: TRBJ2-5
D gene: NA
CDR3 DNA: TGTGCCAGTAGTATAAACGGGGGCCAAGAGACCCAGTACTTC
CDR3 protein: CASSINGGQETQYF

clone size: NA
V gene: TRBV4-2
J gene: TRBJ2-1
D gene: NA
CDR3 DNA: TGTGCCAGCAGCCAAGCCTTGCCCAGCTACAATGAGCAGTTCTTC
CDR3 protein: CASSQALPSYNEQFF

clone size: few
V gene: TRBV28
J gene: TRBJ2-2
D gene: TRBD2
CDR3 DNA: TGTGCCAGTCAGGGGACTAGCGGTTCTAACACCGGGGGGCTGTTTTTT
CDR3 protein: CASQGTSGSNTGGLFF

clone size: few
V gene: TRBV12-3/TRBV12-4
J gene: TRBJ1-6
D gene: NA
CDR3 DNA: TGTGCCAGCAGTTTACGCCAGACCAGGGATTCACCCCTCCACTTT
CDR3 protein: CASSLRQTRDSPLHF

clone size: NA
V gene: TRBV20-1
J gene: TRBJ2-7
D gene: NA
CDR3 DNA: TGCAGTGCCATAGCAGGACTATCCTACTACGAGCAGTACTTC
CDR3 protein: CSAIAGLSYYEQYF